Sequencing of this TCR beta chain was carried out in a study of OX40 agonist ivuxolimab in advanced cancers. Study-wide results and caveats: Nonresponders included some who also had low normalized T-cell clonal expansion.

Deletions cut 5 bases from V and 6 bases from J, with 16 bases between. Germline V CDR1 and CDR2: SGHTA, FQGNSA. This CDR3 is built from 14 residues. This clone was seen just once. Antigen specificity is unknown. Assay: immunoSEQ multiplex PCR; the TCRdb copy retains only in-frame clones and omits some. The table shows some 60,000 clones, with more than 80% occurring only once. This TCR derives from an adult with an advanced solid tumor such as melanoma, head and neck, liver or kidney cancer. The sequenced sample was CD4+ or CD8+ T cells sorted from blood, obtained in a trial of the OX40 agonist ivuxolimab. V is TRBV7-2 and J is TRBJ1-1, with a tentative D call TRBD1 (6 bases). The CDR3 spells CASSRLTGRAEAFF. The CDR3 DNA follows: TGTGCCAGCAGCCGACTGACAGGACGGGCTGAAGCTTTCTTT.